The 3 T cell receptor beta chains reported below all come from one sample, sequenced in a study of CXCR3-negative and CXCR3-positive naive CD8 T cells. UMI-labeled TRB cDNA libraries were prepared by 5' RACE. Reanalyzing the 5' RACE reads, TCRdb keeps one entry per CDR3 protein, without DNA. Recorded for this sample: around 60,000 distinct CDR3 sequences. Sample: naive CXCR3- CD8+ T cells from blood. Subset of the sample: CD45RO-CCR7+CD27+CD95- naive CD8+ T cells lacking CXCR3 (TNR3-). The source of these receptors is a human donor in good health. Some clones in this sample may be carry-over from other donors' samples.

The chain couples TRBV3-1 to TRBJ1-1; there is no DNA to check the TCRdb D call of TRBD1. The CDR3 has 16 amino acids. Germline values: CDR1 LGHDT, CDR2 YNNKEL (reference sequence). CDR3 loop: CASSQDRQDWVTEAFF.

The V gene is TRBV15, the J gene TRBJ1-5; TCRdb's D gene call, TRBD1, goes unchecked for lack of DNA. Germline loops: CDR1 LNHNV, CDR2 YYDKDF (reference sequence). This CDR3 region has 13 residues. This CDR3 is CATSSREEQPQHF. Full variable domain (missing parts from reference TRBV15 and TRBJ1-5): DAMVIQNPRYQVTQFGKPVTLSCSQTLNHNVMYWYQQKSSQAPKLLFHYYDKDFNNEADTPDNFQSRRPNTSFCFLDIRSPGLGDTAMYLCATSSREEQPQHFGDGTRLSIL.

V gene TRBV27 combines with J gene TRBJ2-1; the TCRdb D gene call, TRBD1, has no DNA to confirm it. The CDR3 length is 12 residues. The V gene's germline CDR1 is MNHEY and CDR2 SMNVEV (reference sequence). Here the CDR3 reads CASSGTNNEQFF.